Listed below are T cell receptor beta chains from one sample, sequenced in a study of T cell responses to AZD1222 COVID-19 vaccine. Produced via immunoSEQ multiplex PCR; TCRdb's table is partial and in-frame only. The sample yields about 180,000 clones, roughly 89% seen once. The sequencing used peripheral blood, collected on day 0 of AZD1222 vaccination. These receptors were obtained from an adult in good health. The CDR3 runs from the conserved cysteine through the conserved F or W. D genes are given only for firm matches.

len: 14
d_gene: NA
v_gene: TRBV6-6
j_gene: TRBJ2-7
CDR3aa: CASSYSTGDYEQYF

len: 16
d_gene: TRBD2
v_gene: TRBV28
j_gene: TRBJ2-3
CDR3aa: CASGPPSGGRTDTQYF

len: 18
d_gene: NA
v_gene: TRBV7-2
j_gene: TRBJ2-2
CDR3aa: CASSSPLGGDSYTGELFF

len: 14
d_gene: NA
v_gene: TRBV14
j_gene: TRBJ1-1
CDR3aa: CASSQAGPGSEAFF

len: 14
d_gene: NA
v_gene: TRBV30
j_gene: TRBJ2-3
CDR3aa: CAWNVGVVADTQYF

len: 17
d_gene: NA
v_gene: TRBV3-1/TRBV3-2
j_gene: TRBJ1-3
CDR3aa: CASSQGAGKVTGNTIYF

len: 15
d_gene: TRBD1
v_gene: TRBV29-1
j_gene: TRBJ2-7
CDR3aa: CSVGGPRTGDYEQYF

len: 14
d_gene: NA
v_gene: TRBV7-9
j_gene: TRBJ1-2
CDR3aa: CASSPSGQFYGYTF

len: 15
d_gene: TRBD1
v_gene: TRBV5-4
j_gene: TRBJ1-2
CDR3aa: CASSSPGQGNYGYTF

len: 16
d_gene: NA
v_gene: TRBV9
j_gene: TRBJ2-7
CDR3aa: CASSVGPGVSRYEQYF

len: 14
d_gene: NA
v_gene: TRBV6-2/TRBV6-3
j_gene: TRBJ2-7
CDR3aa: CASSYPPASYEQYF

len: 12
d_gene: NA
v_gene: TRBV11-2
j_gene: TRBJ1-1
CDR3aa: CASSLGVQEAFF